This TCR beta chain was obtained from a study of shared T cell receptors in the human thymus. Method: immunoSEQ multiplex PCR; TCRdb's copy keeps in-frame clones and lacks some. The top ten clones hold approximately 0.02% of a sample with more than 300,000 clones, roughly 94% of them seen once. Sequencing was done on a sample of thymocytes. This TCR derives from a human donor.

The chain's CDR3 is CASSRRTGHTGELFF. CDR3 DNA sequence: TGTGCCAGCAGCCGCCGGACAGGACACACCGGGGAGCTGTTTTTT. This chain links TRBV28 with TRBJ2-2; 7 bases are shared with TRBD1. From germline, CDR1 is MDHEN and CDR2 SYDVKM. After removal of 6 bases from V and 3 bases from J, the junction contained 7 bases not matched to a gene. The CDR3 is made up of 15 amino acids.